One TCR beta chain is described in this entry. Under the authors' procedure: Using reference gene primer amplification, nucleated cell counts were estimated. Some clones are missing from TCRdb's copy, which holds only in-frame ones; the method was immunoSEQ multiplex PCR. V and J calls and clone size come straight from that table; D and trimming were deduced from the DNA. The data contain roughly 110,000 clones, around four fifths of them singletons. The sample originates from a study of blood T cell repertoires in COVID-19. Study overall: The United States, Italy and Spain were the sources of the acute and convalescent COVID-19 samples. T cells, B-cell-depleted T cells, or PBMCs provided the cDNA or gDNA that served as material.

The J segment lost 0 bases and the V segment lost 6 bases, leaving 4 bases of the junction unmatched. The CDR3 sequence is 16 residues long. Per germline, CDR1 KGHSH and CDR2 LQKENI. Sample: peripheral blood. The chain links TRBV18 to TRBJ2-2, with 10 bases that match TRBD1. The TCR originated in a man between 65 and 85 years old with acute or convalescent COVID-19. CDR3 sequence reads: CASSQGQGANTGELFF. The CDR3 region has the DNA TGTGCCAGCTCGCAAGGACAGGGGGCGAACACCGGGGAGCTGTTTTTT. Complete variable domain (other parts from reference TRBV18 and TRBJ2-2): NAGVMQNPRHLVRRRGQEARLRCSPMKGHSHVYWYRQLPEEGLKFMVYLQKENIIDESGMPKERFSAEFPKEGPSILRIQQVVRGDSAAYFCASSQGQGANTGELFFGEGSRLTVL.